A selection of T cell receptor beta chains follows, all from one sample in a study of CD8+ T cells in alopecia areata. Clones were sequenced by immunoSEQ multiplex PCR, and TCRdb holds only the in-frame ones, with some missing. The sample carries under 350,000 clones, 58% recorded once. The sequences come from CD4+ T cells sorted from blood, collected at week 24, from a patient treated with tofacitinib. These TCRs come from a human donor with alopecia areata. The CDR3 runs from the conserved cysteine through the conserved F or W. D genes are given only for firm matches. Not all rows give a size; the values are once, few, many and, for expanded clones, a class.

v_call: TRBV5-1; j_call: TRBJ1-4; clone_size: few; d_call: NA; cdr3_nt: TGCGCCAGCAGCCCGGACAGCAAGGAAAAACTGTTTTTT; cdr3_aa: CASSPDSKEKLFF
v_call: TRBV5-1; j_call: TRBJ1-2; clone_size: NA; d_call: NA; cdr3_nt: TGCGCCAGCAGCTTTACGGACGAAAACTATGGCTACACCTTC; cdr3_aa: CASSFTDENYGYTF
v_call: TRBV29-1; j_call: TRBJ2-7; clone_size: few; d_call: NA; cdr3_nt: TGCAGCGTTGCCAGGAGCAGCTCCTACGAGCAGTACTTC; cdr3_aa: CSVARSSSYEQYF
v_call: TRBV7-2; j_call: TRBJ1-1; clone_size: NA; d_call: NA; cdr3_nt: TGTGCCAGCAGCATAAGGACAGCTCCGAACACTGAAGCTTTCTTT; cdr3_aa: CASSIRTAPNTEAFF
v_call: TRBV29-1; j_call: TRBJ2-2; clone_size: once; d_call: NA; cdr3_nt: TGCAGCGTTGAATTGGGGGGCGCGAACACCGGGGAGCTGTTTTTT; cdr3_aa: CSVELGGANTGELFF
v_call: TRBV30; j_call: TRBJ2-2; clone_size: once; d_call: NA; cdr3_nt: TGTGCCTGGAGTAAAACAGGGACCGGGGAGCTGTTTTTT; cdr3_aa: CAWSKTGTGELFF
v_call: TRBV29-1; j_call: TRBJ1-5; clone_size: few; d_call: NA; cdr3_nt: TGCAGCGTCGCCCTCCACAGGGATCAGCCCCAGCATTTT; cdr3_aa: CSVALHRDQPQHF
v_call: TRBV30; j_call: TRBJ1-1; clone_size: NA; d_call: NA; cdr3_nt: TGTGCCTGGAGTGTGCTACGGAACACTGAAGCTTTCTTT; cdr3_aa: CAWSVLRNTEAFF
v_call: TRBV7-9; j_call: TRBJ2-5; clone_size: NA; d_call: NA; cdr3_nt: TGTGCCAGCAGCCCCTGGGCACAACAAGAGACCCAGTACTTC; cdr3_aa: CASSPWAQQETQYF
v_call: TRBV14; j_call: TRBJ1-2; clone_size: few; d_call: NA; cdr3_nt: TGTGCCAGCAGCCAAGAGATGTGGGACTATGGCTACACCTTC; cdr3_aa: CASSQEMWDYGYTF
v_call: TRBV5-6; j_call: TRBJ2-5; clone_size: few; d_call: NA; cdr3_nt: TGTGCCAGCAGCTTTATCCAACGGACGGGGACCCAGTACTTC; cdr3_aa: CASSFIQRTGTQYF
v_call: TRBV6-5; j_call: TRBJ2-7; clone_size: NA; d_call: TRBD1; cdr3_nt: TGTGCCAGCAGCTGGGACAGTACTTACTACGAGCAGTACTTC; cdr3_aa: CASSWDSTYYEQYF
v_call: TRBV5-1; j_call: TRBJ2-6; clone_size: NA; d_call: NA; cdr3_nt: TGCGCCAGCAGCTTAGAGGTGGCCAACGTCCTGACTTTC; cdr3_aa: CASSLEVANVLTF
v_call: TRBV2; j_call: TRBJ2-4; clone_size: NA; d_call: NA; cdr3_nt: TGTGCCAGCAGCAGGGCCGGGGTAGGAAACATTCAGTACTTC; cdr3_aa: CASSRAGVGNIQYF
v_call: TRBV5-6; j_call: TRBJ1-4; clone_size: NA; d_call: TRBD1; cdr3_nt: TGTGCCAGCAGCTTCGGACAGGGGGCGCGTGAAAAACTGTTTTTT; cdr3_aa: CASSFGQGAREKLFF
v_call: TRBV7-9; j_call: TRBJ1-2; clone_size: few; d_call: NA; cdr3_nt: TGTGCCAGCAGCGCGCGGACGGAGACTTATGGCTACACCTTC; cdr3_aa: CASSARTETYGYTF
v_call: TRBV5-6; j_call: TRBJ1-6; clone_size: NA; d_call: NA; cdr3_nt: TGTGCCAGCAGCGTACTGAGCTCCTATAATTCACCCCTCCACTTT; cdr3_aa: CASSVLSSYNSPLHF
v_call: TRBV15; j_call: TRBJ2-5; clone_size: NA; d_call: NA; cdr3_nt: TGTGCCACCAGCAGAGGGGACTGGGAAGGGGCAGAGACCCAGTACTTC; cdr3_aa: CATSRGDWEGAETQYF
v_call: TRBV29-1; j_call: TRBJ1-2; clone_size: NA; d_call: NA; cdr3_nt: TGCAGCGTTGGAGAGTTGGACCTCCCCTATGGCTACACCTTC; cdr3_aa: CSVGELDLPYGYTF
v_call: TRBV5-1; j_call: TRBJ2-7; clone_size: NA; d_call: TRBD2; cdr3_nt: TGCGCCAGCAACTTCGGGACTAGCGGATACGAGCAGTACTTC; cdr3_aa: CASNFGTSGYEQYF
v_call: TRBV4-3; j_call: TRBJ1-1; clone_size: NA; d_call: NA; cdr3_nt: TGCGCCAGCAGCCGACTTGTTCCATCAGGGCTTGAAGCTTTCTTT; cdr3_aa: CASSRLVPSGLEAFF
v_call: TRBV19; j_call: TRBJ2-2; clone_size: many; d_call: TRBD1; cdr3_nt: TGTGCCAGTAGAGGACAGGGGTTTAACGGGGAGCTGTTTTTT; cdr3_aa: CASRGQGFNGELFF
v_call: TRBV5-6; j_call: TRBJ2-7; clone_size: once; d_call: TRBD2; cdr3_nt: TGTGCCAGCAGCTTGCTAGCGGGGGGGCACGAGCAGTACTTC; cdr3_aa: CASSLLAGGHEQYF
v_call: TRBV19; j_call: TRBJ1-1; clone_size: few; d_call: NA; cdr3_nt: TGTGCCAGTAGTATGTCGGGGACTGAAGCTTTCTTT; cdr3_aa: CASSMSGTEAFF
v_call: TRBV6-1; j_call: TRBJ2-6; clone_size: NA; d_call: NA; cdr3_nt: TGTGCCAGCAGTGGAGACAGGTCTGGGGCCAACGTCCTGACTTTC; cdr3_aa: CASSGDRSGANVLTF
v_call: TRBV5-4; j_call: TRBJ2-5; clone_size: NA; d_call: NA; cdr3_nt: TGTGCCAGCAGCTTGCCGACAGGAGACCAAGAGACCCAGTACTTC; cdr3_aa: CASSLPTGDQETQYF
v_call: TRBV27; j_call: TRBJ2-3; clone_size: NA; d_call: TRBD1; cdr3_nt: TGTGCCAGCAGTCGGGACAGGCGGATCACAGATACGCAGTATTTT; cdr3_aa: CASSRDRRITDTQYF
v_call: TRBV30; j_call: TRBJ2-4; clone_size: NA; d_call: NA; cdr3_nt: TGTGCCTGGAGTCACTCCCTGGGAGGGGGGCTTGACATTCAGTACTTC; cdr3_aa: CAWSHSLGGGLDIQYF
v_call: TRBV29-1; j_call: TRBJ1-2; clone_size: NA; d_call: TRBD1; cdr3_nt: TGCAGCCTCTTCAACGACAGGGGGCATCGCTACACCTTC; cdr3_aa: CSLFNDRGHRYTF
v_call: TRBV30; j_call: TRBJ1-5; clone_size: NA; d_call: NA; cdr3_nt: TGTGCCTGGAGTGCGCCCGGGGCTAGCAATCAGCCCCAGCATTTT; cdr3_aa: CAWSAPGASNQPQHF
v_call: TRBV2; j_call: TRBJ1-1; clone_size: NA; d_call: NA; cdr3_nt: TGTGCCAGGGGAGTAGGGACTGAAGCTTTCTTT; cdr3_aa: CARGVGTEAFF
v_call: TRBV4-1; j_call: TRBJ2-7; clone_size: NA; d_call: TRBD1; cdr3_nt: TGCGCCAGCAGCCAAGCCGGGACAGACCTCTACGAGCAGTACTTC; cdr3_aa: CASSQAGTDLYEQYF
v_call: TRBV29-1; j_call: TRBJ2-3; clone_size: NA; d_call: NA; cdr3_nt: TGCAGCGTCGCCACAGATACGCAGTATTTT; cdr3_aa: CSVATDTQYF
v_call: TRBV9; j_call: TRBJ2-3; clone_size: once; d_call: NA; cdr3_nt: TGTGCCAGCAGCGTATCTGGAGATACGCAGTATTTT; cdr3_aa: CASSVSGDTQYF
v_call: TRBV29-1; j_call: TRBJ2-3; clone_size: NA; d_call: NA; cdr3_nt: TGCAGCGTAAATGATAGGGACCGCACAGATACGCAGTATTTT; cdr3_aa: CSVNDRDRTDTQYF
v_call: TRBV30; j_call: TRBJ2-7; clone_size: NA; d_call: NA; cdr3_nt: TGTGCCTGGACTGTAAAGCCCGGCGAGCAGTACTTC; cdr3_aa: CAWTVKPGEQYF
v_call: TRBV29-1; j_call: TRBJ1-2; clone_size: NA; d_call: TRBD1; cdr3_nt: TGCAGCGTTGAACAGGGGGGATATGGCTACACCTTC; cdr3_aa: CSVEQGGYGYTF
v_call: TRBV7-2; j_call: TRBJ1-1; clone_size: few; d_call: NA; cdr3_nt: TGTGCCAGCACCACCCCGGGCGGATACACTGAAGCTTTCTTT; cdr3_aa: CASTTPGGYTEAFF
v_call: TRBV29-1; j_call: TRBJ2-1; clone_size: few; d_call: NA; cdr3_nt: TGCAGCGTTGCCGGGACACTTTTAGGGAATGAGCAGTTCTTC; cdr3_aa: CSVAGTLLGNEQFF
v_call: TRBV30; j_call: TRBJ2-5; clone_size: NA; d_call: NA; cdr3_nt: TGTGCCTGGAGTGCCGCACATCTTTCCAAAGAGACCCAGTACTTC; cdr3_aa: CAWSAAHLSKETQYF
v_call: TRBV30; j_call: TRBJ2-7; clone_size: once; d_call: NA; cdr3_nt: TGTGCCTGGAGGGCACGGGGCGCTTCCTACGAGCAGTACTTC; cdr3_aa: CAWRARGASYEQYF
v_call: TRBV28; j_call: TRBJ1-2; clone_size: NA; d_call: NA; cdr3_nt: TGTGCCAGCAGTCCACCGGGGCCTACTAGCGCTTATGGCTACACCTTC; cdr3_aa: CASSPPGPTSAYGYTF
v_call: TRBV29-1; j_call: TRBJ2-3; clone_size: NA; d_call: NA; cdr3_nt: TGCAGCACCTCTACAGATACGCAGTATTTT; cdr3_aa: CSTSTDTQYF
v_call: TRBV9; j_call: TRBJ2-5; clone_size: NA; d_call: TRBD2; cdr3_nt: TGTGCCAGCAGCGTAAACGGGGGAGGGCAAGAGACCCAGTACTTC; cdr3_aa: CASSVNGGGQETQYF
v_call: TRBV2; j_call: TRBJ2-7; clone_size: NA; d_call: TRBD1; cdr3_nt: TGTGCCAGCAGCCCTGTATCGGGACAGGGGGCTATGGGGCAGTACTTC; cdr3_aa: CASSPVSGQGAMGQYF
v_call: TRBV5-1; j_call: TRBJ2-5; clone_size: NA; d_call: TRBD1; cdr3_nt: TGCGCCAGCAGCTTGGAAGGGGGCGGTGAGACCCAGTACTTC; cdr3_aa: CASSLEGGGETQYF
v_call: TRBV10-3; j_call: TRBJ1-6; clone_size: NA; d_call: NA; cdr3_nt: TGTGCCATCAGTGACCGGGGCTGGTCCTATAATTCACCCCTCCACTTT; cdr3_aa: CAISDRGWSYNSPLHF
v_call: TRBV30; j_call: TRBJ1-2; clone_size: NA; d_call: TRBD1; cdr3_nt: TGTGCCTGGGCCCGGTTTCAGGGGGCCGACTATGGCTACACCTTC; cdr3_aa: CAWARFQGADYGYTF